The 32 T cell receptor beta chains listed next were all sequenced from one sample in a study of cytomegalovirus exposure and HLA in healthy donors. The PCR used 60 Vbeta and 13 Jbeta primers. Sequencing used immunoSEQ multiplex PCR; TCRdb keeps in-frame clones, though not all of them. The sample lists under 200,000 clones, roughly 80% occurring once. The sequencing sample was made of PBMCs. The source is a woman in her forties or fifties in good health and CMV-seronegative.

The V call is TRBV9, the J call TRBJ1-2, with D possibly being TRBD1 (5 bases). CDR1 is SGDLS, CDR2 YYNGEE, per germline. Trimming removed 0 bases at V and 5 bases at J, with 11 bases between. CDR3 size: 14 residues. This CDR3 is CASSVEVGLYGYTF. CDR3 in DNA: TGTGCCAGCAGCGTAGAGGTGGGGCTATATGGCTACACCTTC.

This clone turned up a few times. V usage is TRBV5-4 and J usage is TRBJ1-1; weak D call: TRBD1 (6 bases). The V end was cut by 0 bases, the J end by 1 base, with 10 bases between. CDR1 SGHNT and CDR2 YYREEE come from the germline V gene (reference sequence). CDR3 length: 15 amino acids. CDR3 region: CASSLELQGNTEAFF. The CDR3 region has the DNA TGTGCCAGCAGCTTGGAATTACAGGGGAACACTGAAGCTTTCTTT.

The CDR3: CASSLDQGTDTQYF. For the CDR3, the DNA is TGTGCCAGCAGCTTGGACCAGGGTACAGATACGCAGTATTTT. The chain has TRBV7-3 and TRBJ2-3; D possibly corresponds to TRBD1 (5 bases). The germline V gene has CDR1 SGHTA and CDR2 FQGTGA. V was pared by 3 bases and J by 3 bases, with 10 bases between. The CDR3 contains 14 residues.

A few counts support this clone. The rearrangement links TRBV2 to TRBJ2-2; D may be TRBD1 (6 bases). The V end lost 7 bases, the J end lost 4 bases, and 16 bases lay between the germline ends. The CDR3 contains 15 residues. The germline V gene has CDR1 SNHLY and CDR2 FYNNEI. The CDR3 sequence is CASTEVTGITGELFF. CDR3 DNA sequence: TGTGCCAGCACCGAGGTTACAGGGATCACCGGGGAGCTGTTTTTT. The whole variable domain, remainder taken from reference TRBV2 and TRBJ2-2, is EPEVTQTPSHQVTQMGQEVILRCVPISNHLYFYWYRQILGQKVEFLVSFYNNEISEKSEIFDDQFSVERPDGSNFTLKIRSTKLEDSAMYFCASTEVTGITGELFFGEGSRLTVL.

The count of this clone is one. V and J are TRBV19 and TRBJ2-7; the match to TRBD2 covers 10 bases. The trim removed 9 bases at V and 2 bases at J, leaving 10 bases unmatched. The CDR3 length is 15 residues. The V gene's germline CDR1 is LNHDA and CDR2 SQIVND (reference sequence). In DNA form, the CDR3 reads TGTGCCAGCAAACTCGGGCTAGCGGGAGCCTACGAGCAGTACTTC. This translates into CASKLGLAGAYEQYF.

J is TRBJ2-1 and V is TRBV27; 15 bases line up with TRBD2. CDR1 and CDR2 (germline): MNHEY, SMNVEV (reference sequence). The CDR3 is made up of 17 amino acids. Trimming took 3 bases from V and 4 from J; bases not matched to a gene: 4. The CDR3 loop reads CASSLGTSGRNYNEQFF. In DNA form, the CDR3 reads TGTGCCAGCAGTTTGGGGACTAGCGGGAGGAATTACAATGAGCAGTTCTTC.

The V and J genes are TRBV10-3 and TRBJ2-3, with 7 bases aligning to TRBD1. The CDR3 totals 13 residues. Germline lookup yields CDR1 ENHRY and CDR2 SYGVKD. V was clipped by 8 bases and J by 6 bases; unmatched bases: 8. The CDR3 loop reads CAIGTAFPDTQYF. CDR3 nucleotide sequence: TGTGCCATCGGGACAGCCTTTCCGGATACGCAGTATTTT.

This chain connects TRBV19 to TRBJ1-5, with 9 bases aligning to TRBD1. This CDR3 spans 18 amino acids. The ends lost 0 bases at V and 1 base at J; junction bases unmatched: 7. Germline lookup yields CDR1 LNHDA and CDR2 SQIVND (reference sequence). CDR3 bases: TGTGCCAGTAGTATAGAACCCGGGACAGGGTTGAGCAATCAGCCCCAGCATTTT. This gives the protein CASSIEPGTGLSNQPQHF.

This clone was seen only a few times. V usage is TRBV6-6 and J usage is TRBJ1-1, with D perhaps matching TRBD1 (6 bases). CDR1 MNHNY and CDR2 SVGAGI come from the germline V gene (reference sequence). V was trimmed by 4 bases and J by 8 bases, leaving 11 bases between them. This CDR3 region has 12 residues. The DNA of the CDR3 is TGTGCCAGCAGTTCGCAGGGGTACGAAGCTTTCTTT. Translating gives CASSSQGYEAFF.

The chain is built from TRBV29-1 and TRBJ1-1; 8 nucleotides match TRBD1. The CDR3 sequence is 14 residues long. Germline-derived CDR1 and CDR2 are SQVTM and ANQGSEA. J gave up 7 bases and V 6 bases, and 13 bases lay outside the gene matches. The CDR3 bases are TGCAGCGTCCGACAGGGGAGTCGAGCTAGTGAAGCTTTCTTT. Translated, it gives CSVRQGSRASEAFF.

The chain uses TRBV9 and TRBJ2-3; 7 bases agree with TRBD1. The CDR3 extends over 14 amino acids. Trimming at V came to 3 bases and at J to 5 bases, leaving 6 bases not matched to a gene. Germline lookup yields CDR1 SGDLS and CDR2 YYNGEE. CDR3 nucleotide sequence: TGTGCCAGCAGCGCCCGGACAGGAATAGATACGCAGTATTTT. Its protein is CASSARTGIDTQYF.

J is TRBJ1-1 and V is TRBV5-1; 7 nucleotides line up with TRBD1. From germline, CDR1 is SGHRS and CDR2 YFSETQ. Trimming at V came to 0 bases and at J to 7 bases, leaving 6 bases not matched to a gene. The CDR3 covers 14 residues. CDR3 protein: CASSLEFDRDEAFF. The CDR3 DNA reads TGCGCCAGCAGCTTGGAATTCGACAGGGATGAAGCTTTCTTT.

J is TRBJ1-1 and V is TRBV30; D gene unclear. CDR3 length: 14 residues. V gave up 0 bases and J gave up 0 bases, with 8 bases separating them. Germline V gene data show CDR1 as GTSNPN and CDR2 as SVGIG (reference sequence). CDR3 DNA sequence: TGTGCCTGGAGTGTTCGGGTTTTGAACACTGAAGCTTTCTTT. Translated: CAWSVRVLNTEAFF.

The chain recombines TRBV5-1 with TRBJ1-1; a weak D match, TRBD1 (6 bases). CDR3 length: 14 residues. Trimming stripped 7 bases from V and 3 bases from J, with 16 bases between. Germline CDR1 and CDR2: SGHRS and YFSETQ. The CDR3 DNA reads TGCGCCAGCGCCTTTGGGGGCGGGTACACTGAAGCTTTCTTT. It codes for CASAFGGGYTEAFF.

The chain is built from TRBV5-1 and TRBJ2-1, with 14 bases fitting TRBD2. The J segment lost 7 bases and the V segment lost 4 bases, leaving 13 bases of the junction unmatched. Germline CDR1 and CDR2: SGHRS and YFSETQ. CDR3 length equals 18 residues. The DNA of the CDR3 is TGCGCCAGCAGCCCTCACCGAACCGGGACTAGCGGGGGAAATGAGCAGTTCTTC. Translation gives CASSPHRTGTSGGNEQFF.

V gene TRBV28 combines with J gene TRBJ1-1, with D hard to call. The CDR3 has 13 amino acids. Germline CDR1 MDHEN, CDR2 SYDVKM. Trimming removed 3 bases at V and 4 bases at J, with 9 bases between. CDR3 nucleotide sequence: TGTGCCAGCAGTTTCGGGGTTGGCACTGAAGCTTTCTTT. It codes for CASSFGVGTEAFF.

This sequence joins TRBV4-3 and TRBJ2-3, with TRBD2 identical over 7 bases. Germline assignment: CDR1 LGHNA and CDR2 YSLEER. V shed 1 base, J shed 9 bases, and the junction held 7 bases outside the gene matches. CDR3 length: 14 amino acids. The CDR3 spells CASSQGGGGGTQYF. The CDR3 DNA follows: TGCGCCAGCAGCCAAGGGGGTGGGGGGGGGACGCAGTATTTT.

The rearrangement uses TRBV5-3 and TRBJ2-7; perhaps TRBD1 as D (6 bases). TRBV5-3 is assigned to the ORF class and has an uncertain function. The CDR3 length is 13 residues. Between the trimmed V and J ends, which lost 0 bases and 5 bases, there was a span of 9 bases. The CDR3 loop is CARSLDRAHEQYF. CDR3 coding DNA: TGTGCCAGAAGCTTGGACAGGGCCCACGAGCAGTACTTC.

The chain is built from TRBV14 and TRBJ2-5; D possibly corresponds to TRBD2 (5 bases). V was shortened by 4 bases and J by 3 bases, with 18 bases between the two germline ends. In germline, CDR1 is SGHDN, CDR2 FVKESK. The CDR3 has 16 residues. The CDR3 spells CASSRRGVANEETQYF. The CDR3 region has the DNA TGTGCCAGCAGCCGTAGAGGCGTAGCGAATGAAGAGACCCAGTACTTC.

This clone was recorded a few times. The chain combines TRBV6-1 with TRBJ1-2; tentatively, D is TRBD1 (6 bases). The CDR3 sequence is 15 residues long. From germline, CDR1 is MNHNS and CDR2 SASEGT. Trimming cost V 4 bases and J 1 base, with 13 bases left between them. CDR3 amino acids: CASSVEQGSNYGYTF. The CDR3 DNA is TGTGCCAGCAGTGTAGAACAGGGAAGTAACTATGGCTACACCTTC.

This chain joins TRBV15 and TRBJ1-5; no reliable D call. The CDR3 runs to 15 residues. Per germline, CDR1 LNHNV and CDR2 YYDKDF (reference sequence). The V gene lost 9 bases and the J gene lost 1 base, with 16 bases spanning the gap. The DNA for the CDR3 is TGTGCCACTCAAGGAGGGCAGACCAGCAATCAGCCCCAGCATTTT. Its translation is CATQGGQTSNQPQHF.

The chain has TRBV9 and TRBJ2-1, with 9 bases that match TRBD2. Unmatched junction bases numbered 7, after V lost 0 bases and J lost 9 bases. The CDR3 length is 15 residues. The V gene's germline CDR1 is SGDLS and CDR2 YYNGEE. CDR3 sequence: CASSVEAGGPGEQFF. Here the CDR3 DNA reads TGTGCCAGCAGCGTAGAGGCGGGAGGGCCGGGTGAGCAGTTCTTC. The full variable domain, rest sourced from reference TRBV9 and TRBJ2-1, is DSGVTQTPKHLITATGQRVTLRCSPRSGDLSVYWYQQSLDQGLQFLIQYYNGEERAKGNILERFSAQQFPDLHSELNLSSLELGDSALYFCASSVEAGGPGEQFFGPGTRLTVL.

The chain employs TRBV28 and TRBJ1-5; a weak D match, TRBD1 (6 bases). Germline CDR1 is MDHEN and CDR2 is SYDVKM. The CDR3 loop spans 12 amino acids. V gave up 7 bases and J gave up 6 bases, with 10 bases separating them. The CDR3 DNA reads TGTGCCAGCAATAGGGGGTTTCAGCCCCAGCATTTT. Its translation: CASNRGFQPQHF.

The chain recombines TRBV6-4 with TRBJ1-2, with 10 bases that match TRBD1. The germline V gene encodes CDR1 MRHNA and CDR2 SNTAGT. This CDR3 is built from 12 residues. V lost 8 bases to trimming and J lost 7 bases; unmatched junction nucleotides: 4. CDR3 loop: CASSDRGFGYTF. The CDR3 DNA follows: TGTGCCAGCTCGGACAGGGGGTTTGGCTACACCTTC.

This clone occurred a few times. The chain joins TRBV4-2 to TRBJ2-1, with a weak D call TRBD2 (5 bases). CDR3 length: 15 amino acids. From germline, CDR1 is LGHNA and CDR2 YNFKEQ. The V gene lost 0 bases and the J gene lost 7 bases, with 13 bases spanning the gap. CDR3 loop: CASSQDREGRNEQFF. DNA for the CDR3: TGTGCCAGCAGCCAAGATAGAGAGGGTAGGAATGAGCAGTTCTTC.

In this sample, this clone turned up a few times. The V and J genes are TRBV5-4 and TRBJ1-1, with 7 bases lining up with TRBD1. CDR3 size: 16 residues. CDR1 is SGHNT and CDR2 is YYREEE in the germline V gene (reference sequence). V was pared by 4 bases and J by 0 bases, with 9 bases of the junction left unmatched. CDR3 region: CASSVDRASLNTEAFF. In DNA form, the CDR3 reads TGTGCCAGCAGCGTTGACAGGGCTTCATTGAACACTGAAGCTTTCTTT.

The J gene is TRBJ1-2, the V gene TRBV28; no clear D. Germline loops: CDR1 MDHEN, CDR2 SYDVKM. The CDR3 has 15 residues. Trimming pared 5 bases from V and 4 bases from J, leaving 17 bases between. CDR3 nucleotides: TGTGCCAGCAGTATTCTCCAGCGGTCCGGCTATGGCTACACCTTC. Encoded protein: CASSILQRSGYGYTF.

DNA for the CDR3: TGTGCCAGCAGCCAAGCCCGGACTAGCGGGAGGATTGAGCAGTACTTC. Amino acids: CASSQARTSGRIEQYF. The chain has TRBV5-4 and TRBJ2-7; 14 bases map to TRBD2. Germline CDR1 is SGHNT and CDR2 is YYREEE (reference sequence). The J segment lost 7 bases and the V segment lost 4 bases, leaving 10 bases of the junction unmatched. This CDR3 spans 16 amino acids.

CDR3 residues: CASSYFPGGQPQHF. The CDR3 DNA sequence: TGTGCCAGCAGTTACTTCCCGGGGGGTCAGCCCCAGCATTTT. This sequence joins TRBV6-6 and TRBJ1-5, with D tentatively TRBD1 (5 bases). Looked up from germline, CDR1 is MNHNY and CDR2 is SVGAGI (reference sequence). The CDR3 is 14 amino acids. The ends were cut back, 1 base at V and 6 bases at J, with 10 bases in the middle.

This clone came up a few times. This chain connects TRBV6-1 to TRBJ1-1; maybe TRBD1 (6 bases). CDR3 length: 15 residues. Trimming removed 6 bases at V and 4 bases at J, with 18 bases between. CDR1 is MNHNS, CDR2 SASEGT, per germline. The CDR3 DNA sequence: TGTGCCAGCAGACCAAAACAGGGCTGGGTCACTGAAGCTTTCTTT. It is translated as CASRPKQGWVTEAFF.

This clone was seen more than once but under ten times. The chain links TRBV6-5 to TRBJ2-1, with 11 bases that match TRBD1. Germline V gene sequence: CDR1 MNHEY, CDR2 SVGAGI. This CDR3 contains 13 residues. V trimming: 6 bases; J trimming: 8 bases; junction bases outside the gene matches: 3. The CDR3 sequence: CASRGTGGHEQFF. CDR3 coding DNA: TGTGCCAGCAGGGGGACAGGGGGGCATGAGCAGTTCTTC.

V gene TRBV18 combines with J gene TRBJ1-4; D is perhaps TRBD1 (6 bases). The germline V gene encodes CDR1 KGHSH and CDR2 LQKENI. There are 15 residues in the CDR3. Trimming shortened V by 3 bases and J by 0 bases, and 8 bases separated the two germline ends. CDR3 residues: CASSPGTPTNEKLFF. CDR3 bases: TGTGCCAGCTCACCCGGGACACCAACTAATGAAAAACTGTTTTTT.